This record looks at one TCR beta chain sequence and its context. Its specific antigen is unknown. No qualities accompany the bases; no much larger clone lies one base away. The immunoSEQ Assay, a bias-controlled multiplex PCR, was used to amplify TCRbeta CDR3 regions from genomic DNA. For the original study's pipeline: Within the assay, amplification of reference gene primers was used to estimate how many nucleated cells each sample contained. To quantify the absolute abundance of each unique TCRbeta CDR3 rearrangement, sequence reads were collapsed and filtered. For each sample, productive Simpson clonality was calculated as the square root of Simpson's diversity index across productive rearrangements. What TCRdb holds here is the immuneACCESS table cut down to in-frame rearrangements. Part of the clones is not present; checked against another copy, under half of the missing clones reflect an unresolved V gene, and the others are unexplained. That table is the source of V, J and clone size, and D and trimming were worked out from the DNA. In this sample the table shows under 300,000 clones, roughly 82% of which occur a single time. The top ten hold 4.5% to 5% of the sample.

The sample is drawn from a study of blood T cell repertoires in COVID-19 (dated by TCRdb to 2019 to 2021). For context, the study as a whole: Collaborator samples came from the United States, Italy and Spain and covered acute and convalescent phases of COVID-19. The prospective study material was composed of cDNA or gDNA derived from T cells, B-cell-depleted T cells, or PBMCs. Deeply sampled blood TCRbeta repertoires from subjects exposed to, actively infected with, or recovered from COVID-19 were included in the dataset. A freely available public database, intended as a resource for researchers studying the immune response to SARS-CoV-2, is where the repertoires were released. The samples were drawn from the first 160 participants of the ongoing ImmuneRACE study and from under 1,500 subjects provided by 6 global collaborators. The sample metadata nearly always contained a de-identified subject ID, COVID-19 status, age in years and sex. Where available, HLA class I and class II types were obtained from metadata supplied by the sample provider rather than from assay-based typing.

The collaborating institutions used their own protocols to collect whole blood in K2EDTA tubes. Collaborator samples were shipped for TCRbeta analysis as frozen whole blood, isolated PBMCs, or DNA extracted from either sample type. CDR1 is given as SNHLY and CDR2 as FYNNEI, both from the germline V gene. The junction shows trimming of 6 bases on V and 3 bases on J, plus 14 bases between the germline ends. From cysteine to phenylalanine, the CDR3 is 14 amino acids long. The entry retains the CDR3 DNA only, 42 bases that are in frame from base 1. The paper as a whole reports these results and caveats: The quantity of clinical and demographic metadata differed by source and by participant and was supplied without curation.

The sequence derives from a woman aged 80 or over with active or convalescent COVID-19. Sequencing input: peripheral blood. The rearrangement combines TRBV2 with TRBJ1-2; TRBD1 is perhaps the D gene, given 6 matching bases. The encoded CDR3 is CASSPQQGDYGYTF. The DNA sequence follows: TGTGCCAGCAGCCCCCAACAGGGTGACTATGGCTACACCTTC. Outside the CDR3, residues come from the reference TRBV2 and TRBJ1-2 proteins, so the full variable domain is: EPEVTQTPSHQVTQMGQEVILRCVPISNHLYFYWYRQILGQKVEFLVSFYNNEISEKSEIFDDQFSVERPDGSNFTLKIRSTKLEDSAMYFCASSPQQGDYGYTFGSGTRLTVV.